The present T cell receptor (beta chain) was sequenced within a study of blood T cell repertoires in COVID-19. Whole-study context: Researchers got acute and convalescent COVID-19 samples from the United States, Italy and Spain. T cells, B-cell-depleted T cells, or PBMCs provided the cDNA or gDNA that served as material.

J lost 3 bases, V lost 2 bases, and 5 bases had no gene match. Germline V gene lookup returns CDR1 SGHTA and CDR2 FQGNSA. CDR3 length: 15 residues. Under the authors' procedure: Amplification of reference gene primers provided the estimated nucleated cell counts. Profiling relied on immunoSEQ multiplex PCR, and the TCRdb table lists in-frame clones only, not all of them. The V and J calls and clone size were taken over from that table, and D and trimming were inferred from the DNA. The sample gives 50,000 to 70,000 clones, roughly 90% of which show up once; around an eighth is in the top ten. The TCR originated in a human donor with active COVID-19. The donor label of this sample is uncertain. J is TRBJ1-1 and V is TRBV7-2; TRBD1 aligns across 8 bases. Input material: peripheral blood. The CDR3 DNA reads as TGTGCCAGCAGCTTATGGGACAGGACCTACACTGAAGCTTTCTTT. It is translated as CASSLWDRTYTEAFF.